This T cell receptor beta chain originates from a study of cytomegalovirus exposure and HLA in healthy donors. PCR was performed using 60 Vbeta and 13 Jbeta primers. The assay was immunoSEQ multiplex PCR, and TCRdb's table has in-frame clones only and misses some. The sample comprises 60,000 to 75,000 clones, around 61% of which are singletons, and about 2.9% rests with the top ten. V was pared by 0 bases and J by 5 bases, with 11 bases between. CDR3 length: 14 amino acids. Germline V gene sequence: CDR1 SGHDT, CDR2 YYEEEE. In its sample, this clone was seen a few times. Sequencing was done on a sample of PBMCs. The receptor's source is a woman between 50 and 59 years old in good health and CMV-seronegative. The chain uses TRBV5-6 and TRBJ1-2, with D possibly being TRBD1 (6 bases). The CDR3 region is CASSLGSTGYGYTF. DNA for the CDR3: TGTGCCAGCAGCTTGGGATCCACAGGGTATGGCTACACCTTC.